Each of the 9 T cell receptor beta chains below was sequenced from the same sample in a study of blood T cell repertoires in COVID-19. Profiling relied on immunoSEQ multiplex PCR, and the TCRdb table lists in-frame clones only, not all of them. The table records some 220,000 clones, approximately 85% of them present only once. The sample taken for sequencing was peripheral blood. The receptor set was obtained from a man in his fifties or sixties with COVID-19, enrolled during active disease.

The chain couples TRBV24-1 to TRBJ2-1, with TRBD2 identical over 10 bases. V was pared by 5 bases and J by 4 bases, with 7 bases of the junction left unmatched. Germline CDR1 KGHDR, CDR2 SFDVKD. CDR3 length: 16 amino acids. The CDR3: CATSGGLAGAYNEQFF. The CDR3 DNA reads as TGTGCCACCAGTGGGGGGCTAGCGGGGGCATACAATGAGCAGTTCTTC.

CDR3: CASSLVFGDFSYEQYF. The CDR3 DNA is TGTGCCAGCAGCTTAGTATTCGGGGACTTCTCCTACGAGCAGTACTTC. The rearrangement joins TRBV7-9 to TRBJ2-7; a possible D gene is TRBD2 (6 bases). V lost 1 base to trimming and J lost 0 bases, with 13 bases between them. Germline V gene sequence: CDR1 SEHNR, CDR2 FQNEAQ (reference sequence). This CDR3 has 16 amino acids.

This chain joins TRBV6-2 or TRBV6-3 and TRBJ2-7; TRBD2 matches at 7 bases. This CDR3 has 16 amino acids. After removal of 6 bases from V and 6 bases from J, the junction contained 17 bases not matched to a gene. CDR1 is MNHEY, CDR2 SVGEGT, per germline. CDR3 residues: CASSRLVAGRTSEQYF. The DNA of the CDR3 is TGTGCCAGCAGCCGCTTGGTAGCGGGTCGAACTTCCGAGCAGTACTTC.

The gene calls are TRBV11-1 and TRBJ2-3, with 10 positions matching TRBD1. CDR3 length: 16 amino acids. V was pared by 4 bases and J by 4 bases, with 8 bases of the junction left unmatched. CDR1 and CDR2 from the germline V gene are SGHAT and FQDESV (reference sequence). The CDR3 spells CASSSRQGAVSDTQYF. The CDR3 DNA follows: TGTGCCAGCAGCTCTAGACAGGGGGCGGTATCAGATACGCAGTATTTT.

The chain couples TRBV19 to TRBJ2-2; D perhaps matches TRBD2 (5 bases). Looked up from germline, CDR1 is LNHDA and CDR2 is SQIVND (reference sequence). This CDR3 has 14 residues. The V gene lost 6 bases and the J gene lost 6 bases, with 14 bases spanning the gap. CDR3 bases: TGTGCCAGTAGATCCGTAGGAGGCTCCGGGGAGCTGTTTTTT. Translation gives CASRSVGGSGELFF.

V gene TRBV24-1 combines with J gene TRBJ2-1; D is undetermined. The CDR3 consists of 14 residues. Trimming removed 3 bases at V and 2 bases at J, with 7 bases between. CDR1 is KGHDR, CDR2 SFDVKD, per germline. Written as DNA, the CDR3 is TGTGCCACCAGTGATACAGTGGCCTACAATGAGCAGTTCTTC. It specifies CATSDTVAYNEQFF.

This chain connects TRBV6-4 to TRBJ2-2; D call uncertain. Per the germline V gene, CDR1 is MRHNA and CDR2 is SNTAGT. The CDR3 length is 12 residues. V was cut by 3 bases and J by 7 bases, with 6 bases left in between. The CDR3 is CASSERGGELFF. The CDR3 DNA sequence: TGTGCCAGCAGTGAACGAGGCGGGGAGCTGTTTTTT.

The rearrangement links TRBV5-1 to TRBJ1-2; TRBD1 matches 11 bases. Germline loops: CDR1 SGHRS, CDR2 YFSETQ. Trimming took 4 bases from V and 4 from J; bases not matched to a gene: 12. The CDR3 length is 17 residues. CDR3 region: CASSQLGQGDLAYGYTF. CDR3 DNA: TGCGCCAGCAGCCAGTTGGGACAGGGGGATTTAGCCTATGGCTACACCTTC. The full variable domain, rest sourced from reference TRBV5-1 and TRBJ1-2, is KAGVTQTPRYLIKTRGQQVTLSCSPISGHRSVSWYQQTPGQGLQFLFEYFSETQRNKGNFPGRFSGRQFSNSRSEMNVSTLELGDSALYLCASSQLGQGDLAYGYTFGSGTRLTVV.

The chain employs TRBV6-2 or TRBV6-3 and TRBJ1-3; D is perhaps TRBD1 (5 bases). The CDR3 is 14 amino acids. V lost 0 bases to trimming and J lost 3 bases, with 6 bases between them. CDR1 is MNHEY, CDR2 SVGEGT, per germline. CDR3 nucleotide sequence: TGTGCCAGCAGTTACTCGGGACTTGGAAACACCATATATTTT. Translated: CASSYSGLGNTIYF.